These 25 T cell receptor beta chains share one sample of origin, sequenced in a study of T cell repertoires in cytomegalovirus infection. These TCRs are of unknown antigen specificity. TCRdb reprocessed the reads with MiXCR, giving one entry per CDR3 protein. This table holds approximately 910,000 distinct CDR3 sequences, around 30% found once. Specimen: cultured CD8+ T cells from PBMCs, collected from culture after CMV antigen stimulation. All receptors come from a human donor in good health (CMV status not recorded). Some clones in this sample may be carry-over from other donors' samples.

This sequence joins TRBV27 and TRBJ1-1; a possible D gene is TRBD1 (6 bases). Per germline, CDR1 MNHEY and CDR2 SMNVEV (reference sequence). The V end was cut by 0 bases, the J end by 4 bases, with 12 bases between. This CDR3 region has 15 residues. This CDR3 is CASSLSQGMGTEAFF. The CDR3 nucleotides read TGTGCCAGCAGTTTATCGCAGGGGATGGGCACTGAAGCTTTCTTT.

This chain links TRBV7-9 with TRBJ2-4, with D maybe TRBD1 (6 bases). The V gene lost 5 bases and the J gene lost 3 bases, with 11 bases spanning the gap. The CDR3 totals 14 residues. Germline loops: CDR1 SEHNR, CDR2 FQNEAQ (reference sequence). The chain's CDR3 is CASSHRVGKNIQYF. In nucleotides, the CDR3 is TGTGCCAGCAGCCACAGGGTCGGCAAAAACATTCAGTACTTC.

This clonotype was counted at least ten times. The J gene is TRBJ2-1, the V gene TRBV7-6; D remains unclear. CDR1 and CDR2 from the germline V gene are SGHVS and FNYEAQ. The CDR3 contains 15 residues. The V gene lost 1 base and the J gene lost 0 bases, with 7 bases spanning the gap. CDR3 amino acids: CASSLDHSSYNEQFF. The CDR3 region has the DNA TGTGCCAGCAGCTTAGATCATAGCTCCTACAATGAGCAGTTCTTC.

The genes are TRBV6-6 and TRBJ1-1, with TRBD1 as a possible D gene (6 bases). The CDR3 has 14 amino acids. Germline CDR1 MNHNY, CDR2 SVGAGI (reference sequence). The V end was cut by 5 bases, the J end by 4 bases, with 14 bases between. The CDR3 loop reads CASSPSTGPTEAFF. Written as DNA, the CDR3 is TGTGCCAGCAGTCCCTCAACAGGGCCCACTGAAGCTTTCTTT.

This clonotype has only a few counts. The CDR3 region is CASSQVLSELAKGDRNTGELFF. In DNA form, the CDR3 reads TGTGCCAGCTCACAAGTCCTGAGCGAACTTGCAAAAGGGGACAGGAACACCGGGGAGCTGTTTTTT. The V gene is TRBV18, the J gene TRBJ2-2, with 7 nucleotides matching TRBD1. The germline gives CDR1 KGHSH, CDR2 LQKENI. The CDR3 is made up of 22 amino acids. V gave up 4 bases and J gave up 1 base; unmatched junction bases: 24.

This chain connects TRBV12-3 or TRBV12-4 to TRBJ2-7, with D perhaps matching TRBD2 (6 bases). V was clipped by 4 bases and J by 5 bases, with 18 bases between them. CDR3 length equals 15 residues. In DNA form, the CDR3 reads TGTGCCAGCAGTTACCAGCCGGGGGAGGTCAACGAGCAGTACTTC. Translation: CASSYQPGEVNEQYF.

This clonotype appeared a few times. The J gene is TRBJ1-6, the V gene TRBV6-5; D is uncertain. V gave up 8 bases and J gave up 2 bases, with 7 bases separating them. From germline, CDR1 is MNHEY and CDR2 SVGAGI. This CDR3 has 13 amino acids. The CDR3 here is CASCFTYNSPLHF. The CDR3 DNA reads TGTGCCAGCTGCTTTACCTATAATTCACCCCTCCACTTT.

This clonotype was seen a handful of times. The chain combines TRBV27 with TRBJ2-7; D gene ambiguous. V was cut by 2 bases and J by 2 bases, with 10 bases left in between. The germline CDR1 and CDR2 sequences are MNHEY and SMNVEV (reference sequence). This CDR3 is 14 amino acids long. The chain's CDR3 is CASSLIPFTYEQYF. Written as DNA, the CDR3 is TGTGCCAGCAGTTTAATCCCTTTTACCTACGAGCAGTACTTC.

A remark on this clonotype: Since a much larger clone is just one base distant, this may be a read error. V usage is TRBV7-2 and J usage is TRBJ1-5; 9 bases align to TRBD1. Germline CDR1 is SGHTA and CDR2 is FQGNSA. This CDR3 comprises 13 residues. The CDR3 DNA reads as TGTGTCAGCAGACCGGGACAGGGAGGTCCCCAGCATTTT. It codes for CVSRPGQGGPQHF.

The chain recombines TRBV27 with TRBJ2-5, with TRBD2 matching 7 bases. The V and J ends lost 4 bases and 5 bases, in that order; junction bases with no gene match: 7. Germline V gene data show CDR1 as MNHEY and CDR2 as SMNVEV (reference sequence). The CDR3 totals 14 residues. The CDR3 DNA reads TGTGCCAGCAGTTGGGGGGGAGCGTCCGAGACCCAGTACTTC. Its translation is CASSWGGASETQYF.

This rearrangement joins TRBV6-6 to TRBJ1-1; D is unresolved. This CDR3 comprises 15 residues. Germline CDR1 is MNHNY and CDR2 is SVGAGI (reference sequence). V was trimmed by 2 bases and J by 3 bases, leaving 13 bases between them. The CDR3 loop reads CASSYRPNLDTEAFF. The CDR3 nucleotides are TGTGCCAGCAGTTACCGTCCGAATTTAGACACTGAAGCTTTCTTT.

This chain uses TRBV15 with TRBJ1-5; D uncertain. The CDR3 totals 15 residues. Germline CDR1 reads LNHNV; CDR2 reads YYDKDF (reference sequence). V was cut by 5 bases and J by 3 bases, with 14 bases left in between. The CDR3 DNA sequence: TGTGCCACCAGCTCCTCCGGGCTCTCCAATCAGCCCCAGCATTTT. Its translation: CATSSSGLSNQPQHF.

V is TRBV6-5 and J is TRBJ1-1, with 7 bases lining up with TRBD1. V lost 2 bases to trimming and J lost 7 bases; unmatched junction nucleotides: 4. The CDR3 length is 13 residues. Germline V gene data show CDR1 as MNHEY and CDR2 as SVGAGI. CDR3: CASSYRQGVEAFF. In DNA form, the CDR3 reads TGTGCCAGCAGTTACCGGCAGGGGGTTGAAGCTTTCTTT.

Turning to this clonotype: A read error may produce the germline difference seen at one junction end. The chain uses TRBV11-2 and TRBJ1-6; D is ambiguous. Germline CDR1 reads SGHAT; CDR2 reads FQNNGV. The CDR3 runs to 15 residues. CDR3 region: CASSQRVDYNSPLHF. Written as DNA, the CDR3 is TGTGCCAGCAGCCAACGAGTAGACTATAACTCACCCCTCCACTTT.

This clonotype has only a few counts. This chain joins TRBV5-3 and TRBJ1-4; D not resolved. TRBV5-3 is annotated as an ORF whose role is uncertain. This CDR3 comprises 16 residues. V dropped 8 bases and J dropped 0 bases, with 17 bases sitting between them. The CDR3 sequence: CASSPSGRSTNEKLFF. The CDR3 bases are TGTGCCAGCAGCCCCTCGGGCCGGTCAACTAATGAAAAACTGTTTTTT.

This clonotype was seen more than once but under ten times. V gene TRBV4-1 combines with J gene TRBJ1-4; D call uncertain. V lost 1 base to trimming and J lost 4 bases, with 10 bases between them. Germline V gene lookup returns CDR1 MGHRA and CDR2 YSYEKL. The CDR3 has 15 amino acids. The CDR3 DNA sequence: TGCGCCAGCAGCCAAGTATTGCGGGTTAATGAAAAACTGTTTTTT. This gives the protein CASSQVLRVNEKLFF.

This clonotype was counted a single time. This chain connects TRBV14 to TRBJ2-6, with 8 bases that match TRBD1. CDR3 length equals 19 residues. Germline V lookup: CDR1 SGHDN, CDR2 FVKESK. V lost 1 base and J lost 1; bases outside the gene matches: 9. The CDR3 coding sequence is TGTGCCAGCAGCCAAGTTCGTACAGGGGGACGTTCTGGGGCCAACGTCCTGACTTTC. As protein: CASSQVRTGGRSGANVLTF.

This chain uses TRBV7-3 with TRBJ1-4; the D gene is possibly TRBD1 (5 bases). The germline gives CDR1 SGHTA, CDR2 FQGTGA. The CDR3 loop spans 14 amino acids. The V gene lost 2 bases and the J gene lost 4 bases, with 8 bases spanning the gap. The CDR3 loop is CASSLQGVNEKLFF. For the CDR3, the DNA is TGTGCCAGCAGCTTACAGGGCGTTAATGAAAAACTGTTTTTT.

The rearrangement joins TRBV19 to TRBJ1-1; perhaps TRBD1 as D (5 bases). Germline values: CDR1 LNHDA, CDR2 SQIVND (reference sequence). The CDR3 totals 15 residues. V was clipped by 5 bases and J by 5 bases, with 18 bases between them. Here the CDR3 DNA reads TGTGCCAGTAGTCCCGAAGAGGGGATGTGGACTGAAGCTTTCTTT. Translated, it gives CASSPEEGMWTEAFF.

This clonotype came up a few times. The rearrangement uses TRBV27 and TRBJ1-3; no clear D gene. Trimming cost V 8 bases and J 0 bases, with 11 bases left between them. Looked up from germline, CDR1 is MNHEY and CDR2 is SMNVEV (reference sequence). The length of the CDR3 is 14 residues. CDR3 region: CASCPVGSGNTIYF. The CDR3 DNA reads TGTGCCAGCTGCCCGGTCGGCTCTGGAAACACCATATATTTT.

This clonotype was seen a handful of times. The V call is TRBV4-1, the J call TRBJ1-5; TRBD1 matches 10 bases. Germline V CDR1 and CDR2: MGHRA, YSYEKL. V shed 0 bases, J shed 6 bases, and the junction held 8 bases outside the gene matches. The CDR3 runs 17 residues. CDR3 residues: CASSQDRQGAGSQPQHF. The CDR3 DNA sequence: TGCGCCAGCAGCCAAGATAGACAGGGGGCTGGATCTCAGCCCCAGCATTTT.

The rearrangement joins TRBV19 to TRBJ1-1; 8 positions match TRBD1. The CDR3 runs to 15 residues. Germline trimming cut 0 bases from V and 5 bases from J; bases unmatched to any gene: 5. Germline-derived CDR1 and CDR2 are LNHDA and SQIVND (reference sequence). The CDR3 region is CASSIDPQGATEAFF. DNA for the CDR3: TGTGCCAGTAGTATAGATCCGCAGGGGGCTACTGAAGCTTTCTTT.

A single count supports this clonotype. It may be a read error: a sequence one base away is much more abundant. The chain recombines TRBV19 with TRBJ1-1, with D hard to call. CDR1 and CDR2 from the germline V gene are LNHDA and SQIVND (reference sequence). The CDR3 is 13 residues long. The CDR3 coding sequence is TGTGTCAGTAGTATAACGAGGAACACTGAAGCTTTCTTT. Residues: CVSSITRNTEAFF.

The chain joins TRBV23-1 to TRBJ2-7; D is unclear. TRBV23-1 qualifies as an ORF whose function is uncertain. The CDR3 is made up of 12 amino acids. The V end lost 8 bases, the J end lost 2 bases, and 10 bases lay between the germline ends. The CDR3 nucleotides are TGCGCCAGCCCGTGCTGTACCTACGAGCAGTACGTC. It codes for CASPCCTYEQYV.

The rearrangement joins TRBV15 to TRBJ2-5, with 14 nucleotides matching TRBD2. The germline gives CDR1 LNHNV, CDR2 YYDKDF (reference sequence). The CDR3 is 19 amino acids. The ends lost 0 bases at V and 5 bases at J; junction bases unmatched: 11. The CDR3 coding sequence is TGTGCCACCAGCAGAGACGGGACTAGCGGGGGCATACGACGGGAGACCCAGTACTTC. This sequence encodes CATSRDGTSGGIRRETQYF.